One and the same sample provided the 25 T cell receptor beta chains below, sequenced in a study of cytomegalovirus exposure and HLA in healthy donors. The PCR used 60 Vbeta and 13 Jbeta primers. The table came from immunoSEQ multiplex PCR; TCRdb's copy has only in-frame clones and leaves some out. The data contain 150,000 to 200,000 clones, 70% to 80% of them seen just once; the ten biggest clones take up over 2%. The sequenced sample consisted of PBMCs. The receptors originated from a man in his fifties or sixties in good health and CMV-seronegative.

This clone has a handful of counts. V usage is TRBV28 and J usage is TRBJ2-6; 9 nucleotides agree with TRBD1. The germline V gene encodes CDR1 MDHEN and CDR2 SYDVKM. This CDR3 is built from 15 residues. Unmatched junction bases numbered 3, after V lost 6 bases and J lost 3 bases. CDR3 residues: CASSRTGVGANVLTF. CDR3 DNA: TGTGCCAGCAGCCGGACAGGGGTTGGGGCCAACGTCCTGACTTTC.

This clone was seen a handful of times. J is TRBJ1-5 and V is TRBV5-6; perhaps TRBD1 as D (6 bases). Germline V gene sequence: CDR1 SGHDT, CDR2 YYEEEE. The CDR3 contains 13 residues. Trimming left V 4 bases short and J 4 bases short, with 9 bases between. DNA for the CDR3: TGTGCCAGCAGCATACAGGGAAATCAGCCCCAGCATTTT. Its protein is CASSIQGNQPQHF.

This chain joins TRBV5-6 and TRBJ2-5, with 13 bases that match TRBD2. The CDR3 is 16 amino acids. The junction had 7 bases not matched to a gene; V was cut back by 3 bases and J by 5 bases. The germline V gene encodes CDR1 SGHDT and CDR2 YYEEEE. As DNA, the CDR3 is TGTGCCAGCAGCTCCGTTGGACTAGCGGGGGCTGAGACCCAGTACTTC. Protein: CASSSVGLAGAETQYF.

The rearrangement joins TRBV2 to TRBJ2-5, with 7 bases identical to TRBD1. Losses at the gene ends were 6 bases for V and 1 base for J; bases not matched to a gene: 5. The CDR3 runs to 14 residues. Germline CDR1 is SNHLY and CDR2 is FYNNEI. The CDR3 DNA reads as TGTGCCAGCAGCGACAGGGAAGGCCAAGAGACCCAGTACTTC. It encodes CASSDREGQETQYF.

On this clone itself: The same CDR3 also results from other DNA sequences found in this sample. The chain has TRBV5-4 and TRBJ2-7; D is undetermined. Trimming took 0 bases from V and 4 from J, leaving 8 bases between them. The CDR3 extends over 13 amino acids. Germline CDR1 and CDR2: SGHNT and YYREEE (reference sequence). The CDR3 DNA sequence: TGTGCCAGCAGCTTGGGGGCAAATTACGAGCAGTACTTC. Translating gives CASSLGANYEQYF.

The chain employs TRBV5-8 and TRBJ1-1; D is possibly TRBD1 (5 bases). The V gene lost 4 bases and the J gene lost 5 bases, with 18 bases spanning the gap. Germline values: CDR1 SGHTS, CDR2 YDEGEE. The CDR3 loop spans 15 amino acids. This chain's CDR3 is CASSRGRGGWTEAFF. The CDR3 region has the DNA TGTGCCAGCAGCCGGGGAAGGGGAGGATGGACTGAAGCTTTCTTT.

The chain uses TRBV2 and TRBJ1-2, with no clear D. CDR1 is SNHLY, CDR2 FYNNEI, per germline. The CDR3 is 12 residues long. V was cut by 4 bases and J by 3 bases, with 6 bases left in between. CDR3 sequence (DNA): TGTGCCAGCAGTGGGGCAGACTATGGCTACACCTTC. Translation: CASSGADYGYTF.

The chain joins TRBV5-1 to TRBJ1-1; 8 bases match TRBD1. Trimming removed 0 bases from V and 0 bases from J; junction bases left unmatched: 4. Germline V gene lookup returns CDR1 SGHRS and CDR2 YFSETQ. The CDR3 is made up of 16 amino acids. The CDR3 region is CASSLGMTGVNTEAFF. The CDR3 DNA reads as TGCGCCAGCAGCTTGGGGATGACAGGGGTGAACACTGAAGCTTTCTTT. Full variable domain (outside the CDR3, taken from reference TRBV5-1 and TRBJ1-1): KAGVTQTPRYLIKTRGQQVTLSCSPISGHRSVSWYQQTPGQGLQFLFEYFSETQRNKGNFPGRFSGRQFSNSRSEMNVSTLELGDSALYLCASSLGMTGVNTEAFFGQGTRLTVV.

The chain employs TRBV4-3 and TRBJ2-7, with a possible D match to TRBD2 (5 bases). Trimming cost V 4 bases and J 0 bases, with 13 bases left between them. The CDR3 is 15 residues long. Germline values: CDR1 LGHNA, CDR2 YSLEER. The CDR3 DNA follows: TGCGCCAGCAGCCCACCCGGCGGGCTCTCCTACGAGCAGTACTTC. As protein: CASSPPGGLSYEQYF.

The V and J genes are TRBV18 and TRBJ1-6; a possible D gene is TRBD1 (5 bases). Germline V CDR1 and CDR2: KGHSH, LQKENI. The CDR3 is made up of 15 amino acids. The ends were cut back, 3 bases at V and 13 bases at J, with 19 bases in the middle. The CDR3 DNA reads TGTGCCAGCTCACCGGGGCCAGTGTCCGGGTGGCCCCTCCACTTT. Translating gives CASSPGPVSGWPLHF.

CDR3 region: CASSSDRETYEQYF. The CDR3 DNA reads TGTGCCAGCAGTTCCGACAGGGAGACCTACGAGCAGTACTTC. V and J are TRBV27 and TRBJ2-7; 7 nucleotides align to TRBD1. Looked up from germline, CDR1 is MNHEY and CDR2 is SMNVEV (reference sequence). This CDR3 contains 14 residues. V lost 4 bases and J lost 2; bases outside the gene matches: 5.

The sample holds one count of this clone. The chain is built from TRBV25-1 and TRBJ2-7; maybe TRBD1 (6 bases). The CDR3 runs 11 residues. Trimming shortened V by 11 bases and J by 1 base, and 9 bases separated the two germline ends. Per the germline V gene, CDR1 is MGHDK and CDR2 is SYGVNS. CDR3 loop: CASQGSYEQYF. The CDR3 nucleotides are TGTGCCTCACAGGGTTCCTACGAGCAGTACTTC.

Comment on this clone: Sequence at one end of the junction differs from germline and may be a read error. The rearrangement joins TRBV5-1 to TRBJ1-6, with a tentative D call TRBD1 (5 bases). Looked up from germline, CDR1 is SGHRS and CDR2 is YFSETQ. The CDR3 loop spans 16 amino acids. CDR3 DNA sequence: TGCGCCAGCAGCTTGGATGCTTCAGGGTATAATTCACCCCTCAACTTT. Amino acids: CASSLDASGYNSPLNF.

V gene TRBV5-6 combines with J gene TRBJ1-4; TRBD1 aligns across 8 bases. Trimming took 3 bases from V and 7 from J; bases not matched to a gene: 14. Germline V lookup: CDR1 SGHDT, CDR2 YYEEEE. The CDR3 has 17 residues. The CDR3 sequence is CASSSQIGGTGGEKLFF. CDR3 sequence (DNA): TGTGCCAGCAGCTCCCAAATCGGTGGAACAGGGGGTGAAAAACTGTTTTTT.

The chain uses TRBV7-3 and TRBJ2-3; D might be TRBD2 (6 bases). Germline CDR1 reads SGHTA; CDR2 reads FQGTGA. The V gene lost 0 bases and the J gene lost 5 bases, with 9 bases spanning the gap. CDR3 length equals 14 residues. The CDR3 spells CASSLTGGQDTQYF. The CDR3, as DNA: TGTGCCAGCAGCTTAACGGGGGGTCAAGATACGCAGTATTTT.

The chain recombines TRBV2 with TRBJ2-7; TRBD1 agrees at 9 bases. The germline V gene has CDR1 SNHLY and CDR2 FYNNEI. This CDR3 has 15 residues. Trimming took 0 bases from V and 3 from J; bases not matched to a gene: 3. The CDR3 nucleotides are TGTGCCAGCAGTGAAGCGGGGACAGGGAGCTACGAGCAGTACTTC. Translating it yields CASSEAGTGSYEQYF.

The V gene is TRBV5-1, the J gene TRBJ1-1, with TRBD1 matching 8 bases. The CDR3 spans 13 residues. The V and J ends lost 0 bases and 12 bases, in that order; junction bases with no gene match: 7. Germline values: CDR1 SGHRS, CDR2 YFSETQ. DNA for the CDR3: TGCGCCAGCAGCTTGGGGGAGGACAGGGAAACTTTCTTT. It specifies CASSLGEDRETFF.

V is TRBV2 and J is TRBJ1-5; 8 positions agree with TRBD1. This CDR3 has 16 amino acids. V lost 2 bases to trimming and J lost 7 bases; unmatched junction nucleotides: 10. CDR1 SNHLY and CDR2 FYNNEI come from the germline V gene. The CDR3: CASSESRQGMRQPQHF. The CDR3 region has the DNA TGTGCCAGCAGTGAATCCCGACAGGGGATGAGGCAGCCCCAGCATTTT.

This clone was seen once. The chain links TRBV6-1 to TRBJ2-1, with D possibly TRBD2 on 5 matching bases. CDR1 is MNHNS, CDR2 SASEGT, per germline. The CDR3 runs 16 residues. Trimming took off 0 bases at V and 7 bases at J, with 16 bases between the two ends. The CDR3 DNA follows: TGTGCCAGCAGTGAAGCTGTGACGGGGTTAGAAAATGAGCAGTTCTTC. It yields the protein CASSEAVTGLENEQFF.

This clone has more than one count but fewer than ten. The chain uses TRBV4-1 and TRBJ1-4, with D perhaps TRBD1 (5 bases). The CDR3 is 11 amino acids. Trimming shortened V by 0 bases and J by 15 bases, and 8 bases separated the two germline ends. From germline, CDR1 is MGHRA and CDR2 YSYEKL. The CDR3 protein is CASSQEGTMFF. The CDR3 DNA sequence: TGCGCCAGCAGCCAAGAGGGGACTATGTTTTTT.

The gene calls are TRBV7-6 and TRBJ2-1, with TRBD2 matching over 13 bases. The CDR3 sequence is 16 residues long. V was clipped by 4 bases and J by 6 bases; unmatched bases: 6. Germline V gene lookup returns CDR1 SGHVS and CDR2 FNYEAQ. The CDR3 is CASSSTGTSGINEQFF. In DNA, the CDR3 is TGTGCCAGCAGCTCCACGGGGACTAGCGGGATCAATGAGCAGTTCTTC.

The rearrangement uses TRBV11-2 and TRBJ2-7; D uncertain. The germline gives CDR1 SGHAT, CDR2 FQNNGV. CDR3 length: 15 residues. Trimming took 1 base from V and 0 from J, leaving 10 bases between them. Written as DNA, the CDR3 is TGTGCCAGCAGCTTAGTCAGGCCAAGCTCCTACGAGCAGTACTTC. It encodes CASSLVRPSSYEQYF.

The V call is TRBV9, the J call TRBJ1-2; D is ambiguous. Germline V gives CDR1 SGDLS, CDR2 YYNGEE. V lost 3 bases, J lost 5 bases, and 5 bases lay in between. CDR3 length equals 11 residues. CDR3 nucleotide sequence: TGTGCCAGCAGCGGACTGTATGGCTACACCTTC. Translation: CASSGLYGYTF. The full variable domain, rest sourced from reference TRBV9 and TRBJ1-2, is DSGVTQTPKHLITATGQRVTLRCSPRSGDLSVYWYQQSLDQGLQFLIQYYNGEERAKGNILERFSAQQFPDLHSELNLSSLELGDSALYFCASSGLYGYTFGSGTRLTVV.

The genes are TRBV9 and TRBJ1-2; TRBD1 aligns across 7 bases. There are 14 residues in the CDR3. Germline V lookup: CDR1 SGDLS, CDR2 YYNGEE. With V trimmed by 3 bases and J by 3 bases, 5 bases remained unmatched. In nucleotides, the CDR3 is TGTGCCAGCAGCGGAGGGGGCAGTGACTATGGCTACACCTTC. It yields the protein CASSGGGSDYGYTF.

The gene calls are TRBV5-6 and TRBJ1-2, with 8 bases aligning to TRBD1. Germline V gene sequence: CDR1 SGHDT, CDR2 YYEEEE. The CDR3 is 14 amino acids. The V gene end was trimmed by 5 bases and the J gene end by 2 bases; junction bases not matched to a gene: 5. DNA for the CDR3: TGTGCCAGCAGTTACAGGGGGTTGAACTATGGCTACACCTTC. This encodes CASSYRGLNYGYTF. The variable domain in full, with the rest retrieved from reference TRBV5-6 and TRBJ1-2, is DAGVTQSPTHLIKTRGQQVTLRCSPKSGHDTVSWYQQALGQGPQFIFQYYEEEERQRGNFPDRFSGHQFPNYSSELNVNALLLGDSALYLCASSYRGLNYGYTFGSGTRLTVV.